This section outlines one TCR beta chain sequence together with its context. Its antigen is undetermined. This could be a read error, since a much larger clone is one nucleotide away. The authors deemed Graves' hyperthyroidism stable absent ophthalmopathy progression within 18 months. CDR1 is SEHNR and CDR2 is FQNEAQ in the germline V gene (reference sequence). The CDR3 consists of 14 residues. This sample stems from a study of T cells in Graves' hyperthyroidism and ophthalmopathy. General study points: Appearing also in blood were most of the thyroid clonotypes expanded above 0.001.

Regions amplified from RNA transcripts were the TCR beta CDR3 regions. The primer set for the first-round RT-PCR of the TCR CDR3 was HTBI. TCRdb ran MiXCR on the multiplex PCR reads and lists one entry per CDR3 protein. In the table there are 600,000 to 650,000 distinct CDR3 sequences, 15% to 20% of which are singletons. Sequencing was done on a sample of blood. The genes are TRBV7-9 and TRBJ1-1; maybe TRBD1 (5 bases). This receptor was obtained from a woman under 40 with Graves' hyperthyroidism. The CDR3 protein is CASSPAEGRAEALF. DNA for the CDR3: TGTGCCAGCAGCCCCGCAGAGGGGAGGGCTGAAGCTCTCTTT. Full variable domain (missing parts from reference TRBV7-9 and TRBJ1-1): DTGVSQNPRHKITKRGQNVTFRCDPISEHNRLYWYRQTLGQGPEFLTYFQNEAQLEKSRLLSDRFSAERPKGSFSTLEIQRTEQGDSAMYLCASSPAEGRAEALFGQGTRLTVV.